These 16 T cell receptor beta chains were all obtained from the same sample, sequenced in a study of blood T cell repertoires in COVID-19. Using immunoSEQ multiplex PCR, the repertoire was profiled, and TCRdb retains in-frame clones only, with some absent. The sample comprises over 200,000 clones, around 84% of which are singletons, and 5% to 6.5% rests with the top ten. The sequenced sample consisted of peripheral blood. The receptors were gathered from a man older than 75 with acute or convalescent COVID-19.

The chain links TRBV7-3 to TRBJ2-7; 10 bases fit TRBD1. Germline CDR1 is SGHTA and CDR2 is FQGTGA. The V gene end was trimmed by 5 bases and the J gene end by 4 bases; junction bases not matched to a gene: 8. CDR3 size: 15 residues. The CDR3 DNA reads TGTGCCAGCAGCATCGGACAGGGGGTTCTATACGAGCAGTACTTC. Amino acid sequence: CASSIGQGVLYEQYF.

This clone occurred once. This chain uses TRBV19 with TRBJ2-5, with D possibly matching TRBD2 (5 bases). The CDR3 spans 19 residues. Trimming shortened V by 6 bases and J by 2 bases, and 28 bases separated the two germline ends. From germline, CDR1 is LNHDA and CDR2 SQIVND (reference sequence). Written as DNA, the CDR3 is TGTGCCAGTAGGATGCTCCTAGCCTCCTCAAAGGTGTCACAAGAGACCCAGTACTTC. This sequence encodes CASRMLLASSKVSQETQYF.

This chain connects TRBV3-1 (or the pseudogene TRBV3-2) to TRBJ1-1; 7 bases agree with TRBD1. Germline values: CDR1 LGHDT, CDR2 YNNKEL (reference sequence). CDR3 length equals 15 residues. The V gene end was trimmed by 4 bases and the J gene end by 2 bases; junction bases not matched to a gene: 7. CDR3 residues: CASSPLGQPNTEAFF. In DNA form, the CDR3 reads TGTGCCAGCAGCCCACTGGGACAGCCCAACACTGAAGCTTTCTTT.

The V gene is TRBV19, the J gene TRBJ1-5; D might be TRBD1 (6 bases). The V end lost 3 bases, the J end lost 6 bases, and 15 bases lay between the germline ends. Germline V gene lookup returns CDR1 LNHDA and CDR2 SQIVND (reference sequence). CDR3 length: 15 residues. The CDR3, as DNA: TGTGCCAGTAGTATCGCTGGGACAATTGGTCAGCCCCAGCATTTT. Amino acid sequence: CASSIAGTIGQPQHF.

This chain links TRBV7-7 with TRBJ2-7, with D tentatively TRBD2 (8 bases). The CDR3 has 17 amino acids. The germline V gene has CDR1 SSHAT and CDR2 FNYEAQ (reference sequence). The CDR3 region has the DNA TGTGCTAGCAGTCCTTCGGGACAGCTAGCGGGCCCCTACGAGCAGTACGTC. Encoded protein: CASSPSGQLAGPYEQYV.

Written as DNA, the CDR3 is TGTGCCAGTAGTACCGGACTAGCGGGAGGGCCGCGGAATGAGCAGTTCTTC. As protein: CASSTGLAGGPRNEQFF. The chain combines TRBV19 with TRBJ2-1, with TRBD2 identical over 15 bases. The CDR3 is made up of 17 amino acids. The J segment lost 7 bases and the V segment lost 4 bases, leaving 8 bases of the junction unmatched. Germline values: CDR1 LNHDA, CDR2 SQIVND (reference sequence).

The V call is TRBV6-2 or TRBV6-3, the J call TRBJ2-7; 9 bases map to TRBD2. The germline V gene has CDR1 MNHEY and CDR2 SVGEGT. The CDR3 length is 18 residues. Losses at the gene ends were 5 bases for V and 2 bases for J; bases not matched to a gene: 16. DNA of the CDR3: TGTGCCAGCAGTGATTCTCACGGGACTAGCTTTGGGGCCTACGAGCAGTACTTC. It yields the protein CASSDSHGTSFGAYEQYF.

The V call is TRBV6-1, the J call TRBJ1-5, with 7 bases matching TRBD1. Trimming at V came to 3 bases and at J to 6 bases, leaving 8 bases not matched to a gene. The germline gives CDR1 MNHNS, CDR2 SASEGT. CDR3 length: 15 residues. Here the CDR3 DNA reads TGTGCCAGCAGTGACCGACAGGGCTGGAGTCAGCCCCAGCATTTT. Translation: CASSDRQGWSQPQHF.

The chain recombines TRBV3-1 (or the pseudogene TRBV3-2) with TRBJ1-4; TRBD1 matches at 10 bases. The V and J ends lost 2 bases and 4 bases, in that order; junction bases with no gene match: 7. This CDR3 spans 17 amino acids. From germline, CDR1 is LGHDT and CDR2 YNNKEL (reference sequence). CDR3 sequence (DNA): TGTGCCAGCAGCCAATTACGGGACAGGGGCGGTAATGAAAAACTGTTTTTT. As protein: CASSQLRDRGGNEKLFF.

The chain employs TRBV27 and TRBJ2-4; no reliable D call. Trimming cost V 0 bases and J 0 bases, with 21 bases left between them. This CDR3 spans 20 amino acids. CDR1 MNHEY and CDR2 SMNVEV come from the germline V gene (reference sequence). The CDR3 bases are TGTGCCAGCAGTTTATCCAGTAGGCATTCAGGTCCTCTAGCCAAAAACATTCAGTACTTC. Its protein product is CASSLSSRHSGPLAKNIQYF.

The chain uses TRBV19 and TRBJ1-6; D gene uncertain. Trimming shortened V by 4 bases and J by 3 bases, and 13 bases separated the two germline ends. Germline V CDR1 and CDR2: LNHDA, SQIVND (reference sequence). The CDR3 extends over 16 amino acids. CDR3 region: CASSTSTTLYNSPLHF. CDR3 nucleotide sequence: TGTGCCAGTAGTACCTCTACGACACTCTATAATTCACCCCTCCACTTT. Full variable domain (missing parts from reference TRBV19 and TRBJ1-6): DGGITQSPKYLFRKEGQNVTLSCEQNLNHDAMYWYRQDPGQGLRLIYYSQIVNDFQKGDIAEGYSVSREKKESFPLTVTSAQKNPTAFYLCASSTSTTLYNSPLHFGNGTRLTVT.

The chain links TRBV21-1 to TRBJ2-7; TRBD1, the table's D call, lacks a check against the DNA. TRBV21-1 represents a pseudogene. The CDR3 extends over 14 amino acids. CDR3 amino acids: CASSKAWQNYEQYV. Here the CDR3 DNA reads TGTGCCAGCAGCAAAGCCTGGCAGAACTACGAGCAGTACGTC.

In its sample, this clone was seen once. CDR3 coding DNA: TGTGCCATCAGTGAGGGACTAGCGGGAGAGACCCAGTACTTC. It codes for CAISEGLAGETQYF. This rearrangement joins TRBV10-3 to TRBJ2-5; TRBD2 agrees at 11 bases. Trimming cost V 2 bases and J 4 bases; bases outside gene matches: 0. This CDR3 has 14 amino acids. Germline lookup yields CDR1 ENHRY and CDR2 SYGVKD.

V is TRBV7-9 and J is TRBJ2-5, with 9 bases lining up with TRBD1. The CDR3 is made up of 14 amino acids. V dropped 5 bases and J dropped 3; count of bases not matched to a gene: 4. Germline loops: CDR1 SEHNR, CDR2 FQNEAQ (reference sequence). The CDR3, as DNA: TGTGCCAGCAGCCAGCGGACAGGGGAAGAGACCCAGTACTTC. It is translated as CASSQRTGEETQYF.

This clone was picked up one time. The rearrangement uses TRBV19 and TRBJ2-3; 8 bases fit TRBD1. CDR1 is LNHDA, CDR2 SQIVND, per germline (reference sequence). V lost 0 bases, J lost 4 bases, and 6 bases stayed unmatched. The CDR3 extends over 16 amino acids. CDR3 in DNA: TGTGCCAGTAGTATAGACGGACAGGGTAGGGCAGATACGCAGTATTTT. This gives the protein CASSIDGQGRADTQYF.

The CDR3 reads CASRKAGQETQYF. The CDR3, as DNA: TGTGCCAGCAGAAAGGCGGGACAAGAGACCCAGTACTTC. The chain combines TRBV7-2 with TRBJ2-5; weak D call: TRBD2 (6 bases). The CDR3 is 13 amino acids. Trimming cost V 6 bases and J 2 bases, with 10 bases left between them. Germline assignment: CDR1 SGHTA and CDR2 FQGNSA. Drawing the rest from reference TRBV7-2 and TRBJ2-5, the complete variable domain is GAGVSQSPSNKVTEKGKDVELRCDPISGHTALYWYRQSLGQGLEFLIYFQGNSAPDKSGLPSDRFSAERTGGSVSTLTIQRTQQEDSAVYLCASRKAGQETQYFGPGTRLLVL.